The 3 T cell receptor beta chains below come from one sample, sequenced in a study of shared clonotypes between healthy human individuals (dated by TCRdb to the early 2020s). Receptors were amplified or captured by the immunoSEQ multiplex PCR assay. TCRdb took over this immuneACCESS table, retaining in-frame rearrangements with V and J assigned. Such tables are incomplete; in checked studies, under half of the missing clones stem from an unresolved V gene, and the remainder is unexplained. The sample includes about half a million clones, with 79% observed a single time. The ten largest clones add up to over 10% of the sample. The sample consisted of PBMCs. The receptor source for this set is a woman between 40 and 50 years old in good health. Some clones in this sample may be carry-over from other donors' samples.

The rearrangement uses TRBV27 and TRBJ1-4; TRBD1 matches at 9 bases. Germline V gene data show CDR1 as MNHEY and CDR2 as SMNVEV (reference sequence). V dropped 10 bases and J dropped 7; count of bases not matched to a gene: 19. CDR3 length: 17 residues. DNA for the CDR3: TGTGCCACCGCCCAGGGACAGGGTAATGTCGGGGGTGAAAAACTGTTTTTT. Translating gives CATAQGQGNVGGEKLFF.

The V call is TRBV5-4, the J call TRBJ1-2; TRBD1 matches 10 bases. The CDR3 loop spans 15 amino acids. Unmatched junction bases numbered 9, after V lost 3 bases and J lost 7 bases. The germline CDR1 and CDR2 sequences are SGHNT and YYREEE (reference sequence). CDR3 sequence reads: CASSSQGQGGLGYTF. CDR3 coding DNA: TGTGCCAGCAGCTCCCAAGGACAGGGGGGCCTTGGCTACACCTTC.

The rearrangement uses TRBV4-3 and TRBJ2-7; 9 nucleotides line up with TRBD2. The CDR3 contains 16 residues. The V and J ends lost 7 bases and 1 base, in that order; junction bases with no gene match: 11. The germline V gene encodes CDR1 LGHNA and CDR2 YSLEER. The CDR3 is CASNPLSGRASYEQYF. In nucleotides, the CDR3 is TGCGCCAGCAATCCCCTTAGCGGGAGAGCGTCCTACGAGCAGTACTTC.